This entry lists 22 T cell receptor beta chains sequenced from one sample in a study of T cell responses to AZD1222 COVID-19 vaccine. Only in-frame clones appear in the TCRdb table, and some are missing; sequencing was by immunoSEQ multiplex PCR. The sample comprises about 83,000 clones, 85% to 90% of which are singletons, and about 28% rests with the top ten. The material sequenced was peripheral blood, taken on day 0 of AZD1222 vaccination. These receptors were taken from an adult in good health.

The genes are TRBV2 and TRBJ2-5; TRBD1 is a possible D gene (6 bases). Germline CDR1 and CDR2: SNHLY and FYNNEI. This CDR3 has 13 residues. Trimming pared 3 bases from V and 10 bases from J, leaving 15 bases between. The CDR3 nucleotides read TGTGCCAGCAGTGAGATAACAGGGCCGGGCCAGTACTTC. It translates to CASSEITGPGQYF.

This chain uses TRBV9 with TRBJ1-1, with D possibly matching TRBD1 (5 bases). The CDR3 runs 12 residues. V lost 8 bases, J lost 0 bases, and 8 bases lay in between. CDR1 is SGDLS and CDR2 is YYNGEE in the germline V gene. As DNA, the CDR3 is TGTGCCAGTGGACACGTGAACACTGAAGCTTTCTTT. It is translated as CASGHVNTEAFF. Full variable domain (rest looked up from reference TRBV9 and TRBJ1-1): DSGVTQTPKHLITATGQRVTLRCSPRSGDLSVYWYQQSLDQGLQFLIQYYNGEERAKGNILERFSAQQFPDLHSELNLSSLELGDSALYFCASGHVNTEAFFGQGTRLTVV.

The chain combines TRBV25-1 with TRBJ1-3; D perhaps matches TRBD1 (5 bases). Trimming stripped 1 base from V and 3 bases from J, with 10 bases between. Germline V gene lookup returns CDR1 MGHDK and CDR2 SYGVNS. The CDR3 loop spans 15 amino acids. The chain's CDR3 is CASSELGTSGNTIYF. The CDR3 DNA follows: TGTGCCAGCAGTGAATTGGGGACTAGTGGAAACACCATATATTTT.

The chain recombines TRBV5-1 with TRBJ2-3; 9 bases fit TRBD2. The V and J ends lost 4 bases and 0 bases, in that order; junction bases with no gene match: 6. The CDR3 sequence is 16 residues long. Germline-derived CDR1 and CDR2 are SGHRS and YFSETQ. The CDR3 protein is CASSRRTSVSTDTQYF. The CDR3 nucleotides are TGCGCCAGCAGCCGCCGGACTAGCGTGAGCACAGATACGCAGTATTTT. The whole variable domain, filled in from reference TRBV5-1 and TRBJ2-3, reads KAGVTQTPRYLIKTRGQQVTLSCSPISGHRSVSWYQQTPGQGLQFLFEYFSETQRNKGNFPGRFSGRQFSNSRSEMNVSTLELGDSALYLCASSRRTSVSTDTQYFGPGTRLTVL.

The genes are TRBV6-2 or TRBV6-3 and TRBJ2-6; 8 bases match TRBD1. CDR3 length: 18 amino acids. The junction had 7 bases not matched to a gene; V was cut back by 0 bases and J by 3 bases. Germline-derived CDR1 and CDR2 are MNHEY and SVGEGT. The CDR3 coding sequence is TGTGCCAGCAGTTACTCCTCCGACAGGGGCGATGGGGCCAACGTCCTGACTTTC. It yields the protein CASSYSSDRGDGANVLTF.

The rearrangement links TRBV21-1 to TRBJ2-5; TRBD2 is taken as the D call from the table, unchecked against the DNA. TRBV21-1 is a documented pseudogene. The CDR3 runs 19 residues. The CDR3 coding sequence is TGTGCCAGCAGCAAACATGGGCGCCTAGCGGGAGCGGGTAGAGAGACCCAGTACTTC. Its translation is CASSKHGRLAGAGRETQYF.

The V and J genes are TRBV6-5 and TRBJ1-1; TRBD1 agrees at 10 bases. Trimming at V came to 10 bases and at J to 4 bases, leaving 9 bases not matched to a gene. Germline-derived CDR1 and CDR2 are MNHEY and SVGAGI. This CDR3 is built from 14 residues. CDR3 DNA sequence: TGTGCCATCCTTTTGAGGACAGGGGGCACTGAAGCTTTCTTT. Encoded protein: CAILLRTGGTEAFF.

The chain links TRBV7-2 to TRBJ2-1; perhaps TRBD2 as D (5 bases). Germline V gene lookup returns CDR1 SGHTA and CDR2 FQGNSA. This CDR3 has 15 residues. The V and J ends lost 0 bases and 8 bases respectively, with 14 bases between them. The CDR3, as DNA: TGTGCCAGCAGCTTAGCGGGTTTAGCGAGCGATGAGCAGTTCTTC. Protein: CASSLAGLASDEQFF.

V and J are TRBV7-8 and TRBJ2-3; 7 bases fit TRBD1. The CDR3 loop spans 14 amino acids. V lost 6 bases and J lost 2; bases outside the gene matches: 5. The germline gives CDR1 SGHVS, CDR2 FQNEAQ. The chain's CDR3 is CASRRQGDTDTQYF. In DNA, the CDR3 is TGTGCCAGCAGGAGACAGGGAGACACAGATACGCAGTATTTT.

V and J are TRBV24-1 and TRBJ2-3; a possible D gene is TRBD2 (6 bases). V lost 5 bases to trimming and J lost 2 bases, with 13 bases between them. From germline, CDR1 is KGHDR and CDR2 SFDVKD. CDR3 size: 15 residues. CDR3 in DNA: TGTGCCACCAGTGCCATAGCGGAACCCACAGATACGCAGTATTTT. This gives the protein CATSAIAEPTDTQYF.

J is TRBJ2-1 and V is TRBV5-1, with TRBD2 as a possible D gene (6 bases). The germline V gene encodes CDR1 SGHRS and CDR2 YFSETQ. This CDR3 has 14 residues. V lost 5 bases to trimming and J lost 4 bases, with 13 bases between them. The CDR3 reads CASSEGRGYNEQFF. For the CDR3, the DNA is TGCGCCAGCAGTGAGGGACGGGGGTACAATGAGCAGTTCTTC.

This rearrangement joins TRBV28 to TRBJ1-5; D is perhaps TRBD1 (5 bases). From germline, CDR1 is MDHEN and CDR2 SYDVKM. The CDR3 spans 15 residues. V lost 1 base and J 2 bases, leaving 9 bases between the germline ends. The CDR3: CASSLLLGGNQPQHF. The CDR3 bases are TGTGCCAGCAGTTTATTACTAGGGGGCAATCAGCCCCAGCATTTT.

This sequence joins TRBV28 and TRBJ2-7; 7 bases match TRBD2. With V trimmed by 2 bases and J by 6 bases, 13 bases remained unmatched. The CDR3 consists of 16 residues. The germline gives CDR1 MDHEN, CDR2 SYDVKM. CDR3 residues: CASSLPPWRERAEQYF. The CDR3, as DNA: TGTGCCAGCAGTTTACCCCCATGGCGGGAGCGGGCCGAGCAGTACTTC.

The genes are TRBV5-4 and TRBJ2-1; 10 nucleotides align to TRBD2. V lost 3 bases and J lost 3; bases outside the gene matches: 3. This CDR3 has 15 residues. Per germline, CDR1 SGHNT and CDR2 YYREEE (reference sequence). The CDR3 loop reads CASSSASGSYNEQFF. The CDR3 DNA reads TGTGCCAGCAGCTCTGCTAGCGGGAGCTACAATGAGCAGTTCTTC.

The J gene is TRBJ2-1, the V gene TRBV12-3 or TRBV12-4; D not certain. The CDR3 covers 13 residues. Trimming took off 6 bases at V and 7 bases at J, with 13 bases between the two ends. CDR3 sequence reads: CASSPLYRNEQFF. CDR3 bases: TGTGCCAGCAGCCCCCTTTATCGGAATGAGCAGTTCTTC.

CDR3 residues: CASSPKPNNYGYTF. The CDR3 DNA sequence: TGTGCCAGCTCACCAAAACCGAATAACTATGGCTACACCTTC. The chain recombines TRBV18 with TRBJ1-2, with unresolved D. The CDR3 runs to 14 residues. Germline V gene data show CDR1 as KGHSH and CDR2 as LQKENI. Trimming took 2 bases from V and 1 from J, leaving 8 bases between them.

This clone was counted once. The rearrangement uses TRBV11-2 and TRBJ2-1; TRBD2 agrees at 9 bases. The CDR3 contains 17 residues. Germline assignment: CDR1 SGHAT and CDR2 FQNNGV. The J segment lost 2 bases and the V segment lost 4 bases, leaving 9 bases of the junction unmatched. CDR3 sequence (DNA): TGTGCCAGCAGCTCCATAAGGCGCGGGAGGGCCTACAATGAGCAGTTCTTC. Its translation is CASSSIRRGRAYNEQFF.

The chain employs TRBV28 and TRBJ2-5, with D perhaps being TRBD1 or TRBD2 (5 bases each). Per the germline V gene, CDR1 is MDHEN and CDR2 is SYDVKM. V was trimmed by 3 bases and J by 4 bases, leaving 12 bases between them. The CDR3 totals 14 residues. For the CDR3, the DNA is TGTGCCAGCAGTTTTATAGGGGCGGGAGAGACCCAGTACTTC. Protein product: CASSFIGAGETQYF.

J is TRBJ2-1 and V is TRBV24-1; 12 nucleotides match TRBD2. J was trimmed by 2 bases and V by 3 bases; bases with no gene match: 4. Germline V gene data show CDR1 as KGHDR and CDR2 as SFDVKD. CDR3 length: 17 residues. The CDR3, as DNA: TGTGCCACCAGTGATGCGACTAGCGGGAGCACCTACAATGAGCAGTTCTTC. This sequence encodes CATSDATSGSTYNEQFF.

V is TRBV20-1 and J is TRBJ2-3; D is tentatively TRBD1 or TRBD2 (5 bases each). The CDR3 has 10 amino acids. Germline CDR1 DFQATT, CDR2 SNEGSKA (reference sequence). V lost 5 bases and J 11 bases, leaving 11 bases between the germline ends. The chain's CDR3 is CSARGQGQYF. DNA for the CDR3: TGCAGTGCTCGGGGCCAGGGGCAGTATTTT.

The gene calls are TRBV5-4 and TRBJ1-2; perhaps TRBD1 as D (6 bases). Trimming removed 2 bases at V and 2 bases at J, with 16 bases between. This CDR3 comprises 16 residues. Germline values: CDR1 SGHNT, CDR2 YYREEE (reference sequence). Here the CDR3 DNA reads TGTGCCAGCAGCTTAGGGGGGGGCGAGGGGAACTATGGCTACACCTTC. The encoded protein is CASSLGGGEGNYGYTF.

The chain recombines TRBV9 with TRBJ1-1, with unresolved D. This CDR3 region has 12 residues. Germline V gene data show CDR1 as SGDLS and CDR2 as YYNGEE. The V end was cut by 4 bases, the J end by 1 base, with 5 bases between. The CDR3, as DNA: TGTGCCAGCAGCTCGGGGAACACTGAAGCTTTCTTT. Amino acids: CASSSGNTEAFF.